The T cell receptor beta chain under discussion was sequenced for a study of regulatory T cells in long-lasting Graves disease. Time point defined: newly diagnosed GD, antithyroid drugs for less than 3 months. PBMC-derived RNA was used for the TCR library. In its sample, this clonotype was seen a few times. Germline CDR1 reads SNHLY; CDR2 reads FYNNEI. J was trimmed by 7 bases and V by 5 bases; bases with no gene match: 9. There are 14 residues in the CDR3. Construction of TCR beta libraries relied on iRepertoire HTBI primers and on Arm-PCR targeting CDR3 regions. TCRdb passed the multiplex PCR reads through MiXCR, listing each CDR3 protein once. In the table there are fewer than 350,000 distinct CDR3 sequences, about 18% of which are singletons.

Here the sequenced sample was peripheral blood mononuclear cells (PBMCs), taken at new diagnosis, from a patient treated with antithyroid drugs. This TCR was recovered from a female donor with Graves disease. The chain couples TRBV2 to TRBJ2-7; 9 bases are shared with TRBD2. Written as DNA, the CDR3 is TGTGCCAGCAGTCCCCTAGCGGGATCGAGGGAGCAGTACTTC. Protein product: CASSPLAGSREQYF. The full variable domain, completed using reference TRBV2 and TRBJ2-7, is EPEVTQTPSHQVTQMGQEVILRCVPISNHLYFYWYRQILGQKVEFLVSFYNNEISEKSEIFDDQFSVERPDGSNFTLKIRSTKLEDSAMYFCASSPLAGSREQYFGPGTRLTVT.